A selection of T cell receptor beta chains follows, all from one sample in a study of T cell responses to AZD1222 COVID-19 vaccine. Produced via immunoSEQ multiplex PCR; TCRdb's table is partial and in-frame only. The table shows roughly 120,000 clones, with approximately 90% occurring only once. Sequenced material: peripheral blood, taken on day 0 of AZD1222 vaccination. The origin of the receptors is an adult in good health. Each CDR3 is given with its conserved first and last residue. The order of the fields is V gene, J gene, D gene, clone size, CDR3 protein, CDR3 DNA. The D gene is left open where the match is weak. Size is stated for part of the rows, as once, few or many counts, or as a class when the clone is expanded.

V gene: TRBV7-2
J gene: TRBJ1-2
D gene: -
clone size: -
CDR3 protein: CASSIRDPFKGYTF
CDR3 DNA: TGTGCCAGCAGCATCAGGGACCCCTTTAAGGGCTACACCTTC

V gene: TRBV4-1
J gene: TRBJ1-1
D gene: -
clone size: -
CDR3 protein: CASSQDRASRAFF
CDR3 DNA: TGCGCCAGCAGCCAAGATCGGGCGTCTCGAGCTTTCTTT

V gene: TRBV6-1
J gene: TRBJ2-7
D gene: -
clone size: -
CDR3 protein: CASSEAVYEQYF
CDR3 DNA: TGTGCCAGCAGTGAAGCTGTCTACGAGCAGTACTTC

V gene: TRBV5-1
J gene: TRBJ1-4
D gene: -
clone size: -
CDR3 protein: CASSGGSNEKLFF
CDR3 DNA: TGCGCCAGCAGCGGGGGGTCCAATGAAAAACTGTTTTTT

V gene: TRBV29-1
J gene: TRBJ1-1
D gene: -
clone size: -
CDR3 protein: CSVGDDSNTEAFF
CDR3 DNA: TGCAGCGTGGGGGACGACTCGAACACTGAAGCTTTCTTT

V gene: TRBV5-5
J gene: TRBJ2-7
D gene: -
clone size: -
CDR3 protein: CASSFTPPGGYEQYF
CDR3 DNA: TGTGCCAGCAGCTTCACCCCCCCGGGCGGCTACGAGCAGTACTTC

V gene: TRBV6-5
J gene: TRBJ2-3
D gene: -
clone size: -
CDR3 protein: CASTGPTDTQYF
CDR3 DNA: TGTGCCAGCACCGGACCCACAGATACGCAGTATTTT

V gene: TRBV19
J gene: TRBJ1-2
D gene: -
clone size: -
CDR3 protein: CASLGGGRRHGYTF
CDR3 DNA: TGTGCCAGCCTTGGCGGCGGCCGTCGGCATGGCTACACCTTC

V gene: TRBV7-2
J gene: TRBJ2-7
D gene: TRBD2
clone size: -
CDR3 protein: CASSVGLAASYEQYF
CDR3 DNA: TGTGCCAGCAGCGTGGGACTAGCGGCTTCCTACGAGCAGTACTTC

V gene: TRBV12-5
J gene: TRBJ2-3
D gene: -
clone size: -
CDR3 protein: CASAENTDTQYF
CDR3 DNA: TGTGCTAGTGCCGAGAACACAGATACGCAGTATTTT

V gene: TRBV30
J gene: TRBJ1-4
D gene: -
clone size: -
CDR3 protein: CAWGRVSFGTNEKLFF
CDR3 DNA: TGTGCCTGGGGGAGGGTCTCATTCGGAACTAATGAAAAACTGTTTTTT

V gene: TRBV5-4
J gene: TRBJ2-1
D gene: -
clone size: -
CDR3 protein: CASSSGSDPPFFF
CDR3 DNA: TGTGCCAGCAGCTCGGGGTCGGACCCACCATTTTTCTTC

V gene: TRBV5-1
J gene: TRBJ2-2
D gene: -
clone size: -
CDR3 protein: CASSSGGTGELFF
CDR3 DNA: TGCGCCAGCAGCTCTGGAGGCACCGGGGAGCTGTTTTTT

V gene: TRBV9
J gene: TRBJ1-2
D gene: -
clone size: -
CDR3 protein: CASAPGTPNYGYTF
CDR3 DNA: TGTGCCAGCGCACCCGGGACACCAAACTATGGCTACACCTTC

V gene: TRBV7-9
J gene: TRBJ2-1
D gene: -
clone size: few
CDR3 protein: CASSLENEQFF
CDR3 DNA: TGTGCCAGCAGCTTGGAGAATGAGCAGTTCTTC

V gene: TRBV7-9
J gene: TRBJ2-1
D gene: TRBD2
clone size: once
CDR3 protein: CASSSRLAGVNEQFF
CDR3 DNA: TGTGCCAGCAGCTCCCGACTAGCGGGAGTCAATGAGCAGTTCTTC

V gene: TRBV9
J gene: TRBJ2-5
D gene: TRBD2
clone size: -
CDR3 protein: CASSVGLAGGQETQYF
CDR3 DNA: TGTGCCAGCAGCGTAGGGCTAGCGGGGGGCCAAGAGACCCAGTACTTC

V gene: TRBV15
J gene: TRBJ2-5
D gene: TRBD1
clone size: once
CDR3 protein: CATSRNRGPRETQYF
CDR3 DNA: TGTGCCACCAGCAGAAACAGGGGGCCGAGGGAGACCCAGTACTTC

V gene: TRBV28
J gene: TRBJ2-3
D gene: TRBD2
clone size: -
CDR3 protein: CASSSTSPTSGGARDTQYF
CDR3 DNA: TGTGCCAGCAGTTCCACTAGTCCGACTAGCGGGGGGGCAAGAGATACGCAGTATTTT

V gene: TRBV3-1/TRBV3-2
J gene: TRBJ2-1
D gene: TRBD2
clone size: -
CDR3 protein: CASSQSLAVLGQFF
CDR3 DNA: TGTGCCAGCAGCCAGTCCCTAGCGGTTCTGGGGCAGTTCTTC

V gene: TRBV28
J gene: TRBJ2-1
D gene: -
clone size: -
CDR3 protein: CALGVGSYNEQFF
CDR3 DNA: TGTGCATTGGGGGTGGGCTCCTACAATGAGCAGTTCTTC

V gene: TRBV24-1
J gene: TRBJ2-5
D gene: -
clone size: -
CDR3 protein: CATSDPSGYQYF
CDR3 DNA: TGTGCCACCAGTGACCCTTCCGGGTACCAGTACTTC

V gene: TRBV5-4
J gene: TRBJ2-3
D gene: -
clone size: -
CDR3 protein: CASSSGTAHPTDTQYF
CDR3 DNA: TGTGCCAGCAGCTCTGGGACCGCTCACCCCACAGATACGCAGTATTTT

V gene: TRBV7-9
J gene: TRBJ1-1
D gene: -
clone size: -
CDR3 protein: CASSLGQADTEAFF
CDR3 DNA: TGTGCCAGCAGCTTAGGACAGGCAGACACTGAAGCTTTCTTT

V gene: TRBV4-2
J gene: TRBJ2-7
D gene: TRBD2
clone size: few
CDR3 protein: CASSHSGLAGMSYEQYF
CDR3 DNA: TGTGCCAGCAGCCACAGTGGTCTAGCGGGAATGAGCTACGAGCAGTACTTC

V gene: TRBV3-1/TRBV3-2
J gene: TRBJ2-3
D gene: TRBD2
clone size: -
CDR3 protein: CASSPTSGRDTQYF
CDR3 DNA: TGTGCCAGCAGCCCGACTAGCGGGAGGGATACGCAGTATTTT

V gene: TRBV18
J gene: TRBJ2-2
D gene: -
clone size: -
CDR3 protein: CASSPWTAPAAGELFF
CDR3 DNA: TGTGCCAGCTCACCATGGACTGCCCCGGCGGCCGGGGAGCTGTTTTTT

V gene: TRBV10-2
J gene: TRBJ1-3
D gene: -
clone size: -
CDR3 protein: CASSVNRASPGNTIYF
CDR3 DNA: TGCGCCAGCAGTGTGAACAGGGCTTCCCCTGGAAACACCATATATTTT

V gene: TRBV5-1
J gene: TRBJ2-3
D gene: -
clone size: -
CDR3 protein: CASSPGHGGTDTQYF
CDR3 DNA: TGCGCCAGCAGCCCGGGACATGGGGGAACAGATACGCAGTATTTT

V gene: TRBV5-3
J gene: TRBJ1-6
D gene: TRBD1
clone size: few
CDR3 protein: CARSFTVDRVNSPLHF
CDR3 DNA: TGTGCCAGAAGCTTTACAGTCGACAGGGTTAATTCACCCCTCCACTTT

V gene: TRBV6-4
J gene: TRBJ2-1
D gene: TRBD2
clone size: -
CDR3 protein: CASSPLSGGAYNEQFF
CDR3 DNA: TGTGCCAGCAGTCCTCTCAGCGGGGGTGCCTACAATGAGCAGTTCTTC

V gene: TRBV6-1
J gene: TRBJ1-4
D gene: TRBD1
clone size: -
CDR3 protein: CASGKGQGFATNEKLFF
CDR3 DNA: TGTGCCAGCGGTAAAGGACAGGGCTTTGCAACTAATGAAAAACTGTTTTTT

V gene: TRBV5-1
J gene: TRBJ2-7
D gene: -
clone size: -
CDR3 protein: CASSLLTYEQYF
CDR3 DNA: TGCGCCAGCAGCTTGTTAACCTACGAGCAGTACTTC

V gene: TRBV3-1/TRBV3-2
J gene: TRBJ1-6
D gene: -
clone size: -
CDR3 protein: CASSRGAGNSPLHF
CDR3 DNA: TGTGCCAGCAGCCGGGGGGCAGGTAATTCACCCCTCCACTTT

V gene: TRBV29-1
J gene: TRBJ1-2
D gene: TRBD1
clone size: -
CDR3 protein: CSVGSTGDGYGYTF
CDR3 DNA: TGCAGCGTTGGTTCCACAGGGGATGGCTATGGCTACACCTTC

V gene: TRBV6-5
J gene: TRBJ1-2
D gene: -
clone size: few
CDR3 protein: CASSTLSGDLYGYTF
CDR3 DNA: TGTGCCAGCAGTACTCTCTCGGGAGACCTCTATGGCTACACCTTC

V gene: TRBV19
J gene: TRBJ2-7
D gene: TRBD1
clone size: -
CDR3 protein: CASSIVGTGSYEQYF
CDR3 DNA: TGTGCCAGTAGTATAGTCGGGACAGGCTCCTACGAGCAGTACTTC

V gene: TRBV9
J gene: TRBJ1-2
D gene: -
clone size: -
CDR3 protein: CASSVERPDRAVNYGYTF
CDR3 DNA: TGTGCCAGCAGCGTCGAAAGACCGGACCGGGCAGTAAACTATGGCTACACCTTC

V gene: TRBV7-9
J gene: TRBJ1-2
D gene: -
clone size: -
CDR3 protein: CASSLLTPTGTSGYTF
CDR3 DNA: TGTGCCAGCAGCTTACTCACCCCCACAGGGACGAGTGGCTACACCTTC

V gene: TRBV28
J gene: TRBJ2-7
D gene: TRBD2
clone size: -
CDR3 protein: CASSLGLAGASYEQYF
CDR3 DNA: TGTGCCAGCAGCCTTGGCCTAGCGGGGGCCTCCTACGAGCAGTACTTC

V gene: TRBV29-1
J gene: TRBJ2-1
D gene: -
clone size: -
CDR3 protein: CSAVARSSYNEQFF
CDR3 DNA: TGCAGCGCCGTAGCGCGTAGCTCCTACAATGAGCAGTTCTTC

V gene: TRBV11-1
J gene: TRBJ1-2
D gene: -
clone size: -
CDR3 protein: CASSLGQSSGYGYTF
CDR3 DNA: TGTGCCAGCAGCTTAGGACAGTCATCGGGCTATGGCTACACCTTC

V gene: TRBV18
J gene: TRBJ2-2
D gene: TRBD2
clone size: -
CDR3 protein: CASSPQMASGSTTGELFF
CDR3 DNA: TGTGCCAGCTCACCACAAATGGCTAGCGGGAGTACTACCGGGGAGCTGTTTTTT

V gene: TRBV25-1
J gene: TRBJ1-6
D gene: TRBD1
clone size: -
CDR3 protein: CASKPDRGNNSPLHF
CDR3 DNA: TGTGCCAGCAAGCCCGACAGGGGAAATAATTCACCCCTCCACTTT

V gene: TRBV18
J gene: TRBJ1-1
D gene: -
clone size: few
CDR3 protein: CASSPQRGLENTEAFF
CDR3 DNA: TGTGCCAGCTCACCACAAAGGGGACTCGAGAACACTGAAGCTTTCTTT

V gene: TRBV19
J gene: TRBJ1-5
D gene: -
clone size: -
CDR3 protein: CASSRNDQPQHF
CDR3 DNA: TGTGCCAGTAGTAGGAACGATCAGCCCCAGCATTTT

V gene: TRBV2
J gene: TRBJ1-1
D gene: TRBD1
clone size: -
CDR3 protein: CASSVQGSTEAFF
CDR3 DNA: TGTGCCAGCAGTGTACAGGGGAGCACTGAAGCTTTCTTT

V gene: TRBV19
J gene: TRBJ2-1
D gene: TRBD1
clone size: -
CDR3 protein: CASSTRQIPGQGFKGFF
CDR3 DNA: TGTGCCAGTAGTACACGGCAAATCCCGGGACAGGGCTTCAAGGGGTTCTTC

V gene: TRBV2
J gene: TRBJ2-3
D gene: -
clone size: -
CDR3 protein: CASSVSRGTDTQYF
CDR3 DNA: TGTGCCAGCAGTGTGAGCAGGGGCACAGATACGCAGTATTTT

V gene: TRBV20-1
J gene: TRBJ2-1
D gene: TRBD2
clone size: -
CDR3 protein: CSANEPSGGYNEQFF
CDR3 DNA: TGCAGTGCTAATGAGCCTAGCGGGGGCTACAATGAGCAGTTCTTC

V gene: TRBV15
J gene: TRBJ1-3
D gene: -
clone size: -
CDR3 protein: CATSRDRYSGNTIYF
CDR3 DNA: TGTGCCACCAGCAGAGACAGATACTCTGGAAACACCATATATTTT

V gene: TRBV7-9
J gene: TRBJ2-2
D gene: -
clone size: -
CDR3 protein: CASSFGPGQGSNTGELFF
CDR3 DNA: -

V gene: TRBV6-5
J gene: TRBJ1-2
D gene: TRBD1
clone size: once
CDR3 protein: CASSSRQGENTF
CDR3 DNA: TGTGCCAGCAGTTCAAGACAGGGGGAAAACACCTTC

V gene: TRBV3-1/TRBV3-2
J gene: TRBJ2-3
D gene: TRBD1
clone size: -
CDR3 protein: CASSPTGGAQYF
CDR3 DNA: TGTGCCAGCAGCCCAACAGGGGGCGCGCAGTATTTT